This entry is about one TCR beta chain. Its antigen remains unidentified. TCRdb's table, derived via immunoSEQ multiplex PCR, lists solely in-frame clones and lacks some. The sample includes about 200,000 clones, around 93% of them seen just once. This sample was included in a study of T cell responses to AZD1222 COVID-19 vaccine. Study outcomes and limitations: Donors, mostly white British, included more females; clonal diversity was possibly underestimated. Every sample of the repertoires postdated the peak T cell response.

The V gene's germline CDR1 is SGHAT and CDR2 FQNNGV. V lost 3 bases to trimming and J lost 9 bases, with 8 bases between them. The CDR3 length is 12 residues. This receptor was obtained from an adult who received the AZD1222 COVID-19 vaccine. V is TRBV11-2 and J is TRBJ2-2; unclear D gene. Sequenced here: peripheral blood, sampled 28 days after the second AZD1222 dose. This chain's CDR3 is CASSFTSRELFF. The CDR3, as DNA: TGTGCCAGCAGCTTTACATCCCGGGAGCTGTTTTTT. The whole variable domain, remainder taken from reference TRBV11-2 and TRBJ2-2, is EAGVAQSPRYKIIEKRQSVAFWCNPISGHATLYWYQQILGQGPKLLIQFQNNGVVDDSQLPKDRFSAERLKGVDSTLKIQPAKLEDSAVYLCASSFTSRELFFGEGSRLTVL.